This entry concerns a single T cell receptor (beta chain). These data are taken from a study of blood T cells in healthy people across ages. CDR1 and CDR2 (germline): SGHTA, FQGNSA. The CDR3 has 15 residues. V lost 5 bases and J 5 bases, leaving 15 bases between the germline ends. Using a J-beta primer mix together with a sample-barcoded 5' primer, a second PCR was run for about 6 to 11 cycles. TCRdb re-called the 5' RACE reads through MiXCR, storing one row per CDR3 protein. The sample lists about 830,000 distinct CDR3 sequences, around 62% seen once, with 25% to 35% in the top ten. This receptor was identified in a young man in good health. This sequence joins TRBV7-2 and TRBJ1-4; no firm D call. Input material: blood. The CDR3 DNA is TGTGCCAGCAGCCCCGGAGTCACACCCAATGAAAAACTGTTTTTT. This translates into CASSPGVTPNEKLFF. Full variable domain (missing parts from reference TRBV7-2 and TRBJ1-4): GAGVSQSPSNKVTEKGKDVELRCDPISGHTALYWYRQSLGQGLEFLIYFQGNSAPDKSGLPSDRFSAERTGGSVSTLTIQRTQQEDSAVYLCASSPGVTPNEKLFFGSGTQLSVL.